This entry lists 25 T cell receptor beta chains sequenced from one sample in a study of shared clonotypes between healthy human individuals. TCRdb's table, derived via immunoSEQ multiplex PCR, lists solely in-frame clones and lacks some. The sample contains about 380,000 clones, around 96% of which appear only once. The sequenced sample was memory CD8+ T cells sorted from blood. The subset denotes: CD45RO+ cells pooled with CCR7-negative TemRA cells. All receptors derive from a man aged 25 to 45 in good health.

The chain has TRBV7-6 and TRBJ2-1, with 9 bases that match TRBD2. Per germline, CDR1 SGHVS and CDR2 FNYEAQ. V shed 1 base, J shed 10 bases, and the junction held 8 bases outside the gene matches. The CDR3 length is 15 residues. CDR3 loop: CASSLVSGRGPEQFF. CDR3 DNA: TGTGCCAGCAGCTTAGTTAGCGGGAGAGGGCCAGAGCAGTTCTTC. The complete variable domain, with remaining parts taken from reference TRBV7-6 and TRBJ2-1, reads GAGVSQSPRYKVTKRGQDVALRCDPISGHVSLYWYRQALGQGPEFLTYFNYEAQQDKSGLPNDRFSAERPEGSISTLTIQRTEQRDSAMYRCASSLVSGRGPEQFFGPGTRLTVL.

This sequence joins TRBV6-5 and TRBJ2-1; TRBD2 is a possible D gene (6 bases). The CDR3 is made up of 14 amino acids. In germline, CDR1 is MNHEY, CDR2 SVGAGI. With 3 bases removed from V and 10 bases from J, the gap between germline ends came to 16 bases. The CDR3 spells CASSYWTGAREQFF. The CDR3, as DNA: TGTGCCAGCAGTTATTGGACGGGAGCAAGGGAGCAGTTCTTC.

The V call is TRBV6-1, the J call TRBJ2-7, with 7 nucleotides matching TRBD1. The CDR3 runs to 13 residues. Looked up from germline, CDR1 is MNHNS and CDR2 is SASEGT. The V gene end was trimmed by 6 bases and the J gene end by 1 base; junction bases not matched to a gene: 3. This chain's CDR3 is CASSRQGSYEQYF. In nucleotides, the CDR3 is TGTGCCAGCAGCAGACAGGGATCCTACGAGCAGTACTTC.

V is TRBV10-3 and J is TRBJ1-3, with a possible D match to TRBD1 (5 bases). Between the trimmed V and J ends, which lost 6 bases and 4 bases, there was a span of 10 bases. This CDR3 comprises 13 residues. Germline V gene data show CDR1 as ENHRY and CDR2 as SYGVKD. CDR3 protein: CAISAGPGNTIYF. CDR3 nucleotides: TGTGCCATCAGCGCGGGGCCCGGAAACACCATATATTTT.

This chain links TRBV4-1 with TRBJ2-7, with TRBD1 identical over 7 bases. The CDR3 length is 15 residues. Germline CDR1 reads MGHRA; CDR2 reads YSYEKL. V dropped 2 bases and J dropped 2; count of bases not matched to a gene: 6. The CDR3 is CASSQKTQGAYEQYF. Here the CDR3 DNA reads TGCGCCAGCAGCCAAAAAACCCAGGGGGCCTACGAGCAGTACTTC.

This chain uses TRBV5-1 with TRBJ2-1, with 9 bases fitting TRBD2. The CDR3 loop spans 17 amino acids. Looked up from germline, CDR1 is SGHRS and CDR2 is YFSETQ. Trimming took 2 bases from V and 8 from J; bases not matched to a gene: 14. The CDR3 reads CASSFGAGGSYSDEQFF. DNA for the CDR3: TGCGCCAGCAGCTTTGGGGCGGGAGGGTCCTACTCGGATGAGCAGTTCTTC.

The chain joins TRBV28 to TRBJ2-7; 7 bases match TRBD2. Germline lookup yields CDR1 MDHEN and CDR2 SYDVKM. CDR3 length equals 14 residues. Germline trimming cut 6 bases from V and 1 base from J; bases unmatched to any gene: 6. The chain's CDR3 is CASRSPAGSYEQYF. The CDR3 DNA reads TGTGCCAGCAGGAGCCCAGCGGGGTCCTACGAGCAGTACTTC.

This chain connects TRBV12-5 to TRBJ2-3, with 10 bases fitting TRBD1. The germline gives CDR1 LGHNT, CDR2 FRNRAP. Germline trimming cut 1 base from V and 4 bases from J; bases unmatched to any gene: 8. The CDR3 loop spans 17 amino acids. This chain's CDR3 is CASGLAPTGGDSDTQYF. CDR3 nucleotides: TGTGCTAGTGGTTTGGCTCCGACAGGGGGCGATTCAGATACGCAGTATTTT.

The chain joins TRBV15 to TRBJ1-5; a weak D match, TRBD1 (5 bases). The CDR3 has 16 amino acids. The V and J ends lost 1 base and 5 bases respectively, with 15 bases between them. CDR1 and CDR2 from the germline V gene are LNHNV and YYDKDF (reference sequence). CDR3 region: CATSRASAGRYQPQHF. The CDR3, as DNA: TGTGCCACCAGCAGAGCTTCGGCAGGGAGATATCAGCCCCAGCATTTT.

This rearrangement joins TRBV29-1 to TRBJ2-3, with TRBD2 matching 12 bases. This CDR3 contains 14 residues. The J segment lost 4 bases and the V segment lost 5 bases, leaving 4 bases of the junction unmatched. CDR1 and CDR2 (germline): SQVTM, ANQGSEA. CDR3 sequence reads: CSVRLAGVSDTQYF. The CDR3 nucleotides read TGCAGCGTTCGACTAGCGGGAGTCTCAGATACGCAGTATTTT.

As DNA, the CDR3 is TGTGCCAGCAGCCCTCTAGCGGAGGGAACAGATACGCAGTATTTT. Its protein is CASSPLAEGTDTQYF. The chain is built from TRBV5-4 and TRBJ2-3, with 7 nucleotides matching TRBD2. V dropped 4 bases and J dropped 3; count of bases not matched to a gene: 8. The CDR3 has 15 residues. Germline CDR1 is SGHNT and CDR2 is YYREEE (reference sequence).

In this sample, this clone turned up once. The J gene is TRBJ1-1, the V gene TRBV7-9; perhaps TRBD1 as D (5 bases). Germline V CDR1 and CDR2: SEHNR, FQNEAQ (reference sequence). CDR3 size: 15 residues. V was cut by 4 bases and J by 2 bases, with 14 bases left in between. The DNA of the CDR3 is TGTGCCAGCAGCTCCCGGGGGGGGGAAAACACTGAAGCTTTCTTT. Translated, it gives CASSSRGGENTEAFF.

V gene TRBV10-3 combines with J gene TRBJ2-7; D is unresolved. Germline lookup yields CDR1 ENHRY and CDR2 SYGVKD. The V gene lost 6 bases and the J gene lost 4 bases, with 4 bases spanning the gap. This CDR3 contains 10 residues. CDR3 protein: CAIRGYEQYF. DNA for the CDR3: TGTGCCATCAGGGGTTACGAGCAGTACTTC.

The CDR3 loop is CASSFARTGETGELFF. The CDR3, as DNA: TGTGCCAGCAGCTTCGCGAGGACGGGGGAGACCGGGGAGCTGTTTTTT. The chain couples TRBV7-9 to TRBJ2-2; tentatively, D is TRBD2 (6 bases). Trimming took 3 bases from V and 5 from J, leaving 16 bases between them. The length of the CDR3 is 16 residues. Per the germline V gene, CDR1 is SEHNR and CDR2 is FQNEAQ (reference sequence).

This clone was counted a single time. J is TRBJ1-5 and V is TRBV7-9, with D uncertain. Trimming took 1 base from V and 5 from J, leaving 6 bases between them. The germline CDR1 and CDR2 sequences are SEHNR and FQNEAQ (reference sequence). This CDR3 spans 13 amino acids. The CDR3 loop is CASSLDSYQPQHF. CDR3 DNA: TGTGCCAGCAGCTTAGACTCGTATCAGCCCCAGCATTTT.

Concerning this clone itself: The sample contains more than one DNA sequence encoding this CDR3. The rearrangement uses TRBV5-1 and TRBJ2-3, with D unclear. The ends were cut back, 0 bases at V and 0 bases at J, with 2 bases in the middle. This CDR3 is built from 13 residues. Per germline, CDR1 SGHRS and CDR2 YFSETQ. The CDR3 region has the DNA TGCGCCAGCAGCTTGGCGAGCACAGATACGCAGTATTTT. Translating gives CASSLASTDTQYF.

The sample holds one count of this clone. The chain employs TRBV5-6 and TRBJ2-1; TRBD2 is a possible D gene (5 bases). Trimming pared 1 base from V and 3 bases from J, leaving 11 bases between. Per germline, CDR1 SGHDT and CDR2 YYEEEE. The CDR3 totals 15 residues. The CDR3 coding sequence is TGTGCCAGCAGCTTGATGTTAGCGCTCTACAATGAGCAGTTCTTC. It yields the protein CASSLMLALYNEQFF. The whole variable domain, filled in from reference TRBV5-6 and TRBJ2-1, reads DAGVTQSPTHLIKTRGQQVTLRCSPKSGHDTVSWYQQALGQGPQFIFQYYEEEERQRGNFPDRFSGHQFPNYSSELNVNALLLGDSALYLCASSLMLALYNEQFFGPGTRLTVL.

The chain joins TRBV19 to TRBJ1-5; TRBD1 is a possible D gene (5 bases). Germline CDR1 is LNHDA and CDR2 is SQIVND (reference sequence). Trimming pared 5 bases from V and 3 bases from J, leaving 17 bases between. The length of the CDR3 is 16 residues. This CDR3 reads CASSLTGGSLNQPQHF. Here the CDR3 DNA reads TGTGCCAGTAGTCTAACGGGGGGGTCCCTCAATCAGCCCCAGCATTTT.

The chain combines TRBV7-3 with TRBJ2-7; weak D call: TRBD1 (6 bases). The V gene's germline CDR1 is SGHTA and CDR2 FQGTGA. Trimming took off 5 bases at V and 5 bases at J, with 13 bases between the two ends. The CDR3 covers 13 residues. The CDR3 protein is CASSAVQGNEQYF. The CDR3 DNA sequence: TGTGCCAGCAGCGCCGTCCAGGGGAACGAGCAGTACTTC.

This chain uses TRBV2 with TRBJ2-3; TRBD2 agrees at 8 bases. The germline CDR1 and CDR2 sequences are SNHLY and FYNNEI. Unmatched junction bases numbered 8, after V lost 11 bases and J lost 1 base. This CDR3 region has 14 residues. CDR3: CASRGGKGTDTQYF. The CDR3, as DNA: TGTGCCTCCCGGGGGGGCAAAGGCACAGATACGCAGTATTTT.

In regard to this clone: The same CDR3 arises from other DNA sequences in this sample as well. V gene TRBV7-3 combines with J gene TRBJ2-1; 11 bases match TRBD2. The ends lost 4 bases at V and 1 base at J; junction bases unmatched: 0. Germline V gene sequence: CDR1 SGHTA, CDR2 FQGTGA. The CDR3 is made up of 15 amino acids. The CDR3 is CASSSSGRSYNEQFF. For the CDR3, the DNA is TGTGCCAGCAGCTCTAGCGGGAGGTCCTACAATGAGCAGTTCTTC.

The chain recombines TRBV18 with TRBJ1-1; tentative D call: TRBD1 (6 bases). Germline-derived CDR1 and CDR2 are KGHSH and LQKENI. The V gene lost 3 bases and the J gene lost 0 bases, with 8 bases spanning the gap. This CDR3 has 14 residues. CDR3 loop: CASSPDSMNTEAFF. DNA for the CDR3: TGTGCCAGCTCACCGGACAGCATGAACACTGAAGCTTTCTTT.

This CDR3 is CASASSGTGTYGYTF. The CDR3 nucleotides are TGTGCCAGCGCCTCATCCGGGACAGGGACCTATGGCTACACCTTC. The chain is built from TRBV27 and TRBJ1-2; TRBD1 matches at 9 bases. Germline CDR1 reads MNHEY; CDR2 reads SMNVEV (reference sequence). The CDR3 has 15 amino acids. Trimming removed 8 bases from V and 4 bases from J; junction bases left unmatched: 11.

This clone showed up just once. V gene TRBV5-1 combines with J gene TRBJ1-2; D unresolved. This CDR3 contains 15 residues. V was shortened by 0 bases and J by 4 bases, with 13 bases between the two germline ends. CDR1 and CDR2 from the germline V gene are SGHRS and YFSETQ. CDR3 region: CASSLEPSAGYGYTF. DNA of the CDR3: TGCGCCAGCAGCTTGGAACCCTCAGCGGGCTATGGCTACACCTTC.

V and J are TRBV6-1 and TRBJ2-7, with TRBD2 matching over 10 bases. This CDR3 has 14 amino acids. Germline loops: CDR1 MNHNS, CDR2 SASEGT. The ends lost 8 bases at V and 4 bases at J; junction bases unmatched: 8. CDR3 in amino acids: CASARTSGAYEQYF. The DNA of the CDR3 is TGTGCCAGCGCAAGGACTAGCGGAGCATACGAGCAGTACTTC.